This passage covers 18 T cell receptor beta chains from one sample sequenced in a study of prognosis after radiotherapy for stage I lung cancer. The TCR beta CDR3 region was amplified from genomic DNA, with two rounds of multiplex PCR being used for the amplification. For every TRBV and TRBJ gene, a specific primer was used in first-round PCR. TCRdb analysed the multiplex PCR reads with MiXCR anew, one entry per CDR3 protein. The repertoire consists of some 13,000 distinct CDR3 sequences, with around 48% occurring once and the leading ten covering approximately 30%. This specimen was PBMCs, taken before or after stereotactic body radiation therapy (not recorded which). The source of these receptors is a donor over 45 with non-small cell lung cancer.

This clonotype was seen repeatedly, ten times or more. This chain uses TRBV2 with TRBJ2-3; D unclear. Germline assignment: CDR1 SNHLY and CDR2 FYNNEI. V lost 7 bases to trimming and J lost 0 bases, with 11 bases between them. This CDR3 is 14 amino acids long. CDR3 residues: CASTQTASTDTQYF. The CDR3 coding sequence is TGTGCCAGCACCCAGACTGCTAGCACAGATACGCAGTATTTT. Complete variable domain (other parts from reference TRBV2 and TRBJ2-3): EPEVTQTPSHQVTQMGQEVILRCVPISNHLYFYWYRQILGQKVEFLVSFYNNEISEKSEIFDDQFSVERPDGSNFTLKIRSTKLEDSAMYFCASTQTASTDTQYFGPGTRLTVL.

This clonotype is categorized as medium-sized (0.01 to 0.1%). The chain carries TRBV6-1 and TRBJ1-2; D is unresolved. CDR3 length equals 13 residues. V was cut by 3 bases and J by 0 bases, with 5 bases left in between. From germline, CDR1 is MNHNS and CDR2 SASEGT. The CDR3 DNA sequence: TGTGCCAGCAGTGACGACACTAACTATGGCTACACCTTC. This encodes CASSDDTNYGYTF.

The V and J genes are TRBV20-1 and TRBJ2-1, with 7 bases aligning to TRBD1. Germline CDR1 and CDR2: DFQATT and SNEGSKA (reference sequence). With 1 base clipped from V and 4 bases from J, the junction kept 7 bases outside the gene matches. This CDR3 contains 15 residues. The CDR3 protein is CSARGGRGIYNEQFF. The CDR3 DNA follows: TGCAGTGCTAGAGGCGGCAGGGGGATATACAATGAGCAGTTCTTC.

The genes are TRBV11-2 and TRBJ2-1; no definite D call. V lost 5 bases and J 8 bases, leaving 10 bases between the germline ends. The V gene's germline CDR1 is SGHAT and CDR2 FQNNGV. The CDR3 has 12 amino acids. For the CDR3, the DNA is TGTGCCAGCAGCCGTTGGAGCGATGAGCAGTTCTTC. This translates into CASSRWSDEQFF.

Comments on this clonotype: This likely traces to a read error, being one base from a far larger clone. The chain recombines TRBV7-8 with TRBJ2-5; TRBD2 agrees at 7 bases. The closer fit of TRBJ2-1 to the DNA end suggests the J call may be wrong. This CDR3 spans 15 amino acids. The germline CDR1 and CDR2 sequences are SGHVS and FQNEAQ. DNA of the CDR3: TGTGCCAGCAGTCAGACGGGGGGAACTAAAAATGAGCAGTTCTTC. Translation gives CASSQTGGTKNEQFF.

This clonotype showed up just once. DNA for the CDR3: TGTGCCAGCAGCCAAGGGCGGGGGGGAGAGCAGTACTTC. Translated, it gives CASSQGRGGEQYF. The gene calls are TRBV3-1 and TRBJ2-7; TRBD2 aligns across 9 bases. The CDR3 runs to 13 residues. The V and J ends lost 1 base and 7 bases, in that order; junction bases with no gene match: 2. Germline V lookup: CDR1 LGHDT, CDR2 YNNKEL (reference sequence).

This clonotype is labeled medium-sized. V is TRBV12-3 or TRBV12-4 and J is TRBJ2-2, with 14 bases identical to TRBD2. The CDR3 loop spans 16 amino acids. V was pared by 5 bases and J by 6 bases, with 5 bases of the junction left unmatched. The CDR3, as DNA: TGTGCCAGCAGTCCTAGACTAGCGGGAGGGCCCGGGGAGCTGTTTTTT. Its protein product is CASSPRLAGGPGELFF.

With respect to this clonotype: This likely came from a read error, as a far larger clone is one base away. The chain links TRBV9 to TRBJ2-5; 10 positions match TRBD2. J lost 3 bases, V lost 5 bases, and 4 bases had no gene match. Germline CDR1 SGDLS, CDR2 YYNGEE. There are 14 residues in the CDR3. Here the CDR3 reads CASSGLAEKETQYF. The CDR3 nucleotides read TGTGCCAGCAGTGGACTAGCGGAAAAAGAGACCCAGTACTTC.

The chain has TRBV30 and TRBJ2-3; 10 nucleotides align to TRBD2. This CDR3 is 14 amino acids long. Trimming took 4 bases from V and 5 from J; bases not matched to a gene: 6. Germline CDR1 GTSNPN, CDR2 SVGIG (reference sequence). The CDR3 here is CAWTSGRGGDTQYF. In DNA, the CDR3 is TGTGCCTGGACTAGCGGGAGAGGAGGAGATACGCAGTATTTT.

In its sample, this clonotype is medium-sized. In nucleotides, the CDR3 is TGTGCCAGCAGTCGACTAGCGGCAAACACCGGGGAGCTGTTTTTT. The encoded protein is CASSRLAANTGELFF. The rearrangement links TRBV2 to TRBJ2-2; 9 positions agree with TRBD2. V was clipped by 5 bases and J by 2 bases; unmatched bases: 3. Germline V lookup: CDR1 SNHLY, CDR2 FYNNEI. The CDR3 has 15 amino acids. The whole variable domain, filled in from reference TRBV2 and TRBJ2-2, reads EPEVTQTPSHQVTQMGQEVILRCVPISNHLYFYWYRQILGQKVEFLVSFYNNEISEKSEIFDDQFSVERPDGSNFTLKIRSTKLEDSAMYFCASSRLAANTGELFFGEGSRLTVL.

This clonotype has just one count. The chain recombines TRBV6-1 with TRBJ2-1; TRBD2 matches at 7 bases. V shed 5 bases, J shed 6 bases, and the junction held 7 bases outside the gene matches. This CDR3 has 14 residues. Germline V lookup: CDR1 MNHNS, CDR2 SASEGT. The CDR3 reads CASSIAGASNEQFF. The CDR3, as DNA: TGTGCCAGCAGTATCGCGGGAGCGAGCAATGAGCAGTTCTTC.

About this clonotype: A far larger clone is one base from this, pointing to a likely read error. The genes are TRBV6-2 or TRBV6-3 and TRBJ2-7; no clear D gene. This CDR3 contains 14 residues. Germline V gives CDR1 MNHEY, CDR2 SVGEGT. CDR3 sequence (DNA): TGTGCCATCAGTGAAGCCAACAGCTCCTACGAGCAGTACTTC. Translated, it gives CAISEANSSYEQYF.

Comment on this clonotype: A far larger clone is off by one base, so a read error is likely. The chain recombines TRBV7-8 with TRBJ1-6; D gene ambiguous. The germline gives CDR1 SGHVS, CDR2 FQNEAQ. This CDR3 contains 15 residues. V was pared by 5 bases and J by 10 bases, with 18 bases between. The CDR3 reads CASSARERESSPLHF. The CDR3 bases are TGTGCCAGCAGCGCCCGGGAAAGGGAAAGCTCACCCCTCCACTTT.

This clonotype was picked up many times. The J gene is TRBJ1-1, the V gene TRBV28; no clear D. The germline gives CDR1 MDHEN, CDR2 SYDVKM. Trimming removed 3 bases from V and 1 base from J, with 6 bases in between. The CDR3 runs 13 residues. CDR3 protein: CASSFPPNTEAFF. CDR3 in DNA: TGTGCCAGCAGTTTCCCCCCGAACACTGAAGCTTTCTTT.

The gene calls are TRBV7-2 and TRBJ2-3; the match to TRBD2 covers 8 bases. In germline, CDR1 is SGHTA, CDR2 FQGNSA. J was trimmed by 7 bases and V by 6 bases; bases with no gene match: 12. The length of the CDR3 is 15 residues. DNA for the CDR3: TGTGCCAGCAGGACAGCCGGCACTAGCGGCTATACGCAGTATTTT. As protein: CASRTAGTSGYTQYF.

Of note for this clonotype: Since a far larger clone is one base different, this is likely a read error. CDR3 loop: CAGSLGLAGGGIGAKNIQYF. The DNA of the CDR3 is TGTGCCGGTAGCTTGGGACTAGCGGGAGGGGGGATAGGGGCCAAAAACATTCAGTACTTC. The chain recombines TRBV11-3 with TRBJ2-4, with TRBD2 matching 16 bases. Trimming cost V 11 bases and J 1 base; bases outside gene matches: 17. The CDR3 is 20 amino acids. Germline-derived CDR1 and CDR2 are SGHNT and YENEEA.

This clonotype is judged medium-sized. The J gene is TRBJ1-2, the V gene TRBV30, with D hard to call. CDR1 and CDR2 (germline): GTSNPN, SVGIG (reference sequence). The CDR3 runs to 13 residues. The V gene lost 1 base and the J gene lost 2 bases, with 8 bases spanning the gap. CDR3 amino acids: CAWSDGRNYGYTF. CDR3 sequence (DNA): TGTGCCTGGAGTGACGGAAGAAACTATGGCTACACCTTC.

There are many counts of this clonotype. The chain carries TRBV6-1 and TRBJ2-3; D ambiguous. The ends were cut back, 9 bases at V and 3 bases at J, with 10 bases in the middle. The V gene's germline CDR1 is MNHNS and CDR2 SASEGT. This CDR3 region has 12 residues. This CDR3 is CASAYTTDTQYF. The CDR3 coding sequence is TGTGCCAGTGCTTATACAACAGATACGCAGTATTTT.